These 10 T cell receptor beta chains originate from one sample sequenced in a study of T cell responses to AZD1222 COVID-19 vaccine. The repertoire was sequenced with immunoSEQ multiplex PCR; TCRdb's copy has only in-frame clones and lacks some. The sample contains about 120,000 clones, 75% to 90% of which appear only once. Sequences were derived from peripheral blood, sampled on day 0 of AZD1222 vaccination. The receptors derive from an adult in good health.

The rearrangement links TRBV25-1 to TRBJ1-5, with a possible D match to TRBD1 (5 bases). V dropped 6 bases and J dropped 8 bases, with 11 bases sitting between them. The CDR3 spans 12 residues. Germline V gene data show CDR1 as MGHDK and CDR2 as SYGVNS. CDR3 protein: CASRRGSEPQHF. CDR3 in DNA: TGTGCCAGCAGGAGGGGTTCGGAGCCCCAGCATTTT.

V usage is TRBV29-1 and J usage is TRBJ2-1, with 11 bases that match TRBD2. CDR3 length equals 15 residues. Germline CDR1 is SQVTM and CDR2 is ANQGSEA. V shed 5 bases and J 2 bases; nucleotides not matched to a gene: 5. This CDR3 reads CSVISGRVTYNEQFF. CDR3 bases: TGCAGCGTTATTAGCGGGAGGGTTACCTACAATGAGCAGTTCTTC.

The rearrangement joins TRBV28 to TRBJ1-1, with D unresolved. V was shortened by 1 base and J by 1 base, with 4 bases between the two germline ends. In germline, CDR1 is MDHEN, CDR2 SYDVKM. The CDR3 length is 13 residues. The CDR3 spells CASSLYRNTEAFF. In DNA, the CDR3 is TGTGCCAGCAGTTTATACCGGAACACTGAAGCTTTCTTT.

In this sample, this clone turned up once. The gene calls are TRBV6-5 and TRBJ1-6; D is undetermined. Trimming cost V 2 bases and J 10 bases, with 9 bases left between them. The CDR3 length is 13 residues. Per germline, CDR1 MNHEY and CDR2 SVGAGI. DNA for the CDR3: TGTGCCAGCAGTTACGGCAAGTCCTCACCCCTCCACTTT. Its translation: CASSYGKSSPLHF.

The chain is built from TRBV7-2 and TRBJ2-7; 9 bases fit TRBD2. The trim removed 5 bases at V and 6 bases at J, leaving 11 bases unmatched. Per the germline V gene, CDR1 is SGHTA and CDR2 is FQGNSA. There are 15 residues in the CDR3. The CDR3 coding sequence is TGTGCCAGCAGCCTCCTCGGGACTAGCCCCCTCGAGCAGTACTTC. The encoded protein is CASSLLGTSPLEQYF.

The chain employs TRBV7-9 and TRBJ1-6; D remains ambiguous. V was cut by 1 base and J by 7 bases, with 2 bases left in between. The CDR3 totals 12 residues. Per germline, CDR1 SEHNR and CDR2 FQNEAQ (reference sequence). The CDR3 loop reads CASSLENSPLHF. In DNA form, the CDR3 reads TGTGCCAGCAGCTTAGAGAATTCACCCCTCCACTTT. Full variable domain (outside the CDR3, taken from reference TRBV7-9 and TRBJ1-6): DTGVSQNPRHKITKRGQNVTFRCDPISEHNRLYWYRQTLGQGPEFLTYFQNEAQLEKSRLLSDRFSAERPKGSFSTLEIQRTEQGDSAMYLCASSLENSPLHFGNGTRLTVT.

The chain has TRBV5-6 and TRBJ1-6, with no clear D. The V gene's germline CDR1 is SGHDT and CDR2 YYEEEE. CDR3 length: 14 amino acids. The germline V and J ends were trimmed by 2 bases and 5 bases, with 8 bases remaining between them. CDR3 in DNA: TGTGCCAGCAGCTTCCCTGGGAATAATTCACCCCTCCACTTT. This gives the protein CASSFPGNNSPLHF.

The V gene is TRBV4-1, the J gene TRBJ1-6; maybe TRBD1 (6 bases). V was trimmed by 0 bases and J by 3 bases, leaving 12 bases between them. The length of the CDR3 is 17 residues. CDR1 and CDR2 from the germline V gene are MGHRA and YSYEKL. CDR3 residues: CASSQEGGYLYNSPLHF. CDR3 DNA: TGCGCCAGCAGCCAAGAAGGGGGGTACCTCTATAATTCACCCCTCCACTTT.

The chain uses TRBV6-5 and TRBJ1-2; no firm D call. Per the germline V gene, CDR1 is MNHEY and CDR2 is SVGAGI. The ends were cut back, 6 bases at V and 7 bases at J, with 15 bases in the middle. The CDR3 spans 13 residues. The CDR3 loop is CASSSDFGPGYTF. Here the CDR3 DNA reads TGTGCCAGCAGCAGCGACTTCGGGCCTGGCTACACCTTC.

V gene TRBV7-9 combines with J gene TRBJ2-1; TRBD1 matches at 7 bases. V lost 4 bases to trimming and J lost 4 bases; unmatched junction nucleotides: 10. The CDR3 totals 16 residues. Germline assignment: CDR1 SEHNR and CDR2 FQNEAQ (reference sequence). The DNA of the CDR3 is TGTGCCAGCAGCTCCGGGACAGTTGCGTTATACAATGAGCAGTTCTTC. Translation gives CASSSGTVALYNEQFF.